The 11 T cell receptor beta chains given below trace back to one sample, sequenced in a study of blood T cell repertoires in COVID-19 (TCRdb year 2020). Library preparation employed the immunoSEQ multiplex PCR assay. This immuneACCESS table, as held by TCRdb, lists in-frame sequences with V and J called but not all clones. Of the missing ones, under half trace to an unresolved V gene in checked studies; the others have no known cause. For this sample the table gives roughly 100,000 clones, of which 78% were detected only once. Clones ranked in the top ten supply around 9.8% of the sample. The sample was peripheral blood. The receptor source for this set is a man in his sixties with active or convalescent COVID-19.

This clone was picked up a small number of times. The chain employs TRBV7-2 and TRBJ1-5, with 7 positions matching TRBD1. The germline V gene encodes CDR1 SGHTA and CDR2 FQGNSA. V shed 6 bases, J shed 8 bases, and the junction held 13 bases outside the gene matches. This CDR3 region has 15 residues. This CDR3 is CASRSTLGGGEPQHF. The CDR3 bases are TGTGCCAGCAGGTCTACCTTAGGGGGCGGGGAGCCCCAGCATTTT.

The V and J genes are TRBV25-1 and TRBJ1-4; D perhaps matches TRBD1 (6 bases). Deletions cut 6 bases from V and 7 bases from J, with 15 bases between. This CDR3 has 14 residues. CDR1 is MGHDK and CDR2 is SYGVNS in the germline V gene. CDR3 sequence (DNA): TGTGCCAGCAGCTGGACAGTGAGGCGTGAAAAACTGTTTTTT. This codes for CASSWTVRREKLFF.

The rearrangement uses TRBV19 and TRBJ1-1, with D hard to call. Trimming shortened V by 5 bases and J by 4 bases, and 17 bases separated the two germline ends. CDR1 and CDR2 from the germline V gene are LNHDA and SQIVND (reference sequence). There are 15 residues in the CDR3. The CDR3 DNA is TGTGCCAGTAGTCCTCTTGCCCCGAGGAGCACTGAAGCTTTCTTT. This sequence encodes CASSPLAPRSTEAFF. Variable domain in full (rest from reference TRBV19 and TRBJ1-1): DGGITQSPKYLFRKEGQNVTLSCEQNLNHDAMYWYRQDPGQGLRLIYYSQIVNDFQKGDIAEGYSVSREKKESFPLTVTSAQKNPTAFYLCASSPLAPRSTEAFFGQGTRLTVV.

This CDR3 is CASSAGGLNNEQFF. For the CDR3, the DNA is TGTGCCAGCAGCGCCGGTGGACTAAACAATGAGCAGTTCTTC. The V and J genes are TRBV9 and TRBJ2-1; D is possibly TRBD2 (6 bases). Trimming took off 3 bases at V and 5 bases at J, with 12 bases between the two ends. The germline V gene encodes CDR1 SGDLS and CDR2 YYNGEE. CDR3 length equals 14 residues.

The genes are TRBV7-9 and TRBJ2-5; D is perhaps TRBD2 (5 bases). Germline CDR1 SEHNR, CDR2 FQNEAQ (reference sequence). The V end was cut by 5 bases, the J end by 2 bases, with 12 bases between. The CDR3 is 14 amino acids. CDR3 sequence (DNA): TGTGCCAGCAGCCTCCCTGGGAGTCAAGAGACCCAGTACTTC. Protein product: CASSLPGSQETQYF.

The chain links TRBV11-3 to TRBJ1-1; 7 bases match TRBD1. This CDR3 has 13 residues. Germline V gene sequence: CDR1 SGHNT, CDR2 YENEEA. Trimming removed 5 bases from V and 1 base from J; junction bases left unmatched: 1. CDR3 residues: CASSRQGNTEAFF. The DNA for the CDR3 is TGTGCCAGCAGCCGACAGGGGAACACTGAAGCTTTCTTT.

The chain uses TRBV18 and TRBJ2-2; D might be TRBD1 (5 bases). CDR3 size: 13 residues. Germline CDR1 and CDR2: KGHSH and LQKENI. Trimming took 7 bases from V and 5 from J, leaving 11 bases between them. CDR3 amino acids: CASFTRETGELFF. In DNA, the CDR3 is TGTGCCAGCTTCACCAGGGAAACCGGGGAGCTGTTTTTT.

The rearrangement links TRBV9 to TRBJ1-3; D is undetermined. Trimming pared 0 bases from V and 8 bases from J, leaving 12 bases between. The CDR3 is made up of 14 amino acids. The germline CDR1 and CDR2 sequences are SGDLS and YYNGEE. CDR3 sequence: CASSVDLGGDTIYF. The DNA of the CDR3 is TGTGCCAGCAGCGTAGATCTGGGCGGGGACACCATATATTTT.

The V call is TRBV14, the J call TRBJ1-2; 7 nucleotides match TRBD1. Germline assignment: CDR1 SGHDN and CDR2 FVKESK. The V gene end was trimmed by 0 bases and the J gene end by 9 bases; junction bases not matched to a gene: 7. CDR3 length: 14 residues. The CDR3 region has the DNA TGTGCCAGCAGCCAAGAACAGGGGATCCATAGCTACACCTTC. It yields the protein CASSQEQGIHSYTF.

The CDR3 loop reads CATSDRWTGDEQFF. As DNA, the CDR3 is TGTGCCACCAGTGACCGCTGGACAGGGGATGAGCAGTTCTTC. This chain joins TRBV24-1 and TRBJ2-1, with 9 bases that match TRBD1. Trimming cost V 4 bases and J 8 bases; bases outside gene matches: 5. Germline V CDR1 and CDR2: KGHDR, SFDVKD. The CDR3 consists of 14 residues.

The chain joins TRBV5-1 to TRBJ1-5; D not resolved. Germline-derived CDR1 and CDR2 are SGHRS and YFSETQ. Trimming left V 0 bases short and J 7 bases short, with 11 bases between. The CDR3 is 14 amino acids. The CDR3 loop reads CASSLDGVGQPQHF. CDR3 bases: TGCGCCAGCAGCTTGGACGGGGTAGGACAGCCCCAGCATTTT.